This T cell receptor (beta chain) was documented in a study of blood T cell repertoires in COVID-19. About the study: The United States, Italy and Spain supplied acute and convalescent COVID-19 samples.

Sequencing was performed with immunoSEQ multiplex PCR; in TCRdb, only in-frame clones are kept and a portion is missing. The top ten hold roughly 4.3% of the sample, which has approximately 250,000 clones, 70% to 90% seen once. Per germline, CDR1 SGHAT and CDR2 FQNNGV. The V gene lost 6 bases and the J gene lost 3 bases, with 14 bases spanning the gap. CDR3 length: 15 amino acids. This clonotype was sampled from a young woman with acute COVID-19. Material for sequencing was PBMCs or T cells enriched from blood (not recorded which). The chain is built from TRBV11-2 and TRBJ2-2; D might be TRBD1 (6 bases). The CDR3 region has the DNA TGTGCCAGCAGGGCTCAGGGGTCCCACACCGGGGAGCTGTTTTTT. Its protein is CASRAQGSHTGELFF.